This T cell receptor beta chain is drawn from a study of OX40 agonist ivuxolimab in advanced cancers. At the level of the study: Ivuxolimab, which is an agonistic anti-OX40 (CD134) antibody, was administered to the patients.

Profiled with immunoSEQ multiplex PCR; TCRdb holds only in-frame clones, not every one. Altogether around 50,000 clones are present, roughly 90% being singletons, with the ten largest covering around an eighth. On cycle 4 day 1 and cycle 7 day 1, as well as at baseline, blood was sampled. The TCR was taken from an adult with an advanced solid tumor such as melanoma, head and neck, liver or kidney cancer. The starting material was CD4+ or CD8+ T cells sorted from blood, obtained in a trial of the OX40 agonist ivuxolimab.

The CDR3 nucleotides read TGCGCCAGCAGCTTCCAGGGTGGGGGGAACACTGAAGCTTTCTTT. This sequence encodes CASSFQGGGNTEAFF. The rearrangement joins TRBV5-1 to TRBJ1-1; maybe TRBD1 (5 bases). The CDR3 runs 15 residues. Between the trimmed V and J ends, which lost 2 bases and 1 base, there was a span of 12 bases. Germline CDR1 is SGHRS and CDR2 is YFSETQ. Full variable domain (remainder filled in from reference TRBV5-1 and TRBJ1-1): KAGVTQTPRYLIKTRGQQVTLSCSPISGHRSVSWYQQTPGQGLQFLFEYFSETQRNKGNFPGRFSGRQFSNSRSEMNVSTLELGDSALYLCASSFQGGGNTEAFFGQGTRLTVV.